This T cell receptor beta chain was captured in a study of T cell repertoires in cytomegalovirus infection. Whole-study results and caveats: HLA-C-restricted CMV clonotypes gave the most frequent clonotype in two of eight donors.

CDR3 length: 16 residues. V shed 6 bases and J shed 4 bases, with 19 bases lying between them. Germline CDR1 reads MDHEN; CDR2 reads SYDVKM. The sample holds a few counts of this clonotype. The antigen remains undetermined. TCRdb processed the reads anew with MiXCR; each CDR3 protein has one entry. In the table there are just under 500,000 distinct CDR3 sequences, 30% to 40% of which are singletons. Here the sequenced sample was cultured PBMCs, taken from culture after CMV antigen stimulation. V and J are TRBV28 and TRBJ1-3; no clear D gene. The clonotype originates from a human donor in good health (CMV status not recorded). Some clones in this sample may be carry-over from other donors' samples. CDR3 protein: CASSSAGVTLGNTIYF. In DNA, the CDR3 is TGTGCCAGCAGCTCGGCTGGGGTGACTCTCGGAAACACCATATATTTT. Drawing the rest from reference TRBV28 and TRBJ1-3, the complete variable domain is DVKVTQSSRYLVKRTGEKVFLECVQDMDHENMFWYRQDPGLGLRLIYFSYDVKMKEKGDIPEGYSVSREKKERFSLILESASTNQTSMYLCASSSAGVTLGNTIYFGEGSWLTVV.